Listed here are 6 T cell receptor beta chains from one sample, sequenced in a study of blood T cell repertoires in COVID-19 (dated by TCRdb to about 2020). Preparation of the library involved the immunoSEQ multiplex PCR assay. TCRdb holds this immuneACCESS table with in-frame rearrangements only. Some clones are missing; in checked studies, unresolved V genes explain under half, and the rest has no known cause. In this sample the table shows some 150,000 clones, 80% to 90% of which occur a single time. Of the sample, about 2.5% falls within the top ten clones. Sequencing was carried out using peripheral blood. The receptors were sampled from a human donor with acute or convalescent COVID-19. The donor label of this sample is uncertain.

This clone has a handful of counts. The chain uses TRBV2 and TRBJ2-1; weak D call: TRBD2 (6 bases). This CDR3 is built from 16 residues. V was trimmed by 8 bases and J by 4 bases, leaving 21 bases between them. Germline V CDR1 and CDR2: SNHLY, FYNNEI. CDR3 DNA: TGTGCCAGCGGAAGGATAACACCGGGACTTTACAATGAGCAGTTCTTC. As protein: CASGRITPGLYNEQFF.

V gene TRBV19 combines with J gene TRBJ1-6; the match to TRBD1 covers 11 bases. This CDR3 spans 15 amino acids. V lost 5 bases, J lost 6 bases, and 3 bases stayed unmatched. CDR1 and CDR2 from the germline V gene are LNHDA and SQIVND (reference sequence). The CDR3 coding sequence is TGTGCCAGTAGTGACGGACAGGGGGCTAATTCACCCCTCCACTTT. Translation gives CASSDGQGANSPLHF.

The V and J genes are TRBV28 and TRBJ2-3; TRBD2 aligns across 12 bases. Unmatched junction bases numbered 15, after V lost 4 bases and J lost 1 base. The CDR3 contains 20 residues. CDR1 is MDHEN, CDR2 SYDVKM, per germline. The CDR3 region is CASSSPLAGGDLGGTDTQYF. In DNA, the CDR3 is TGTGCCAGCAGTTCTCCCCTAGCGGGGGGGGACCTCGGTGGCACAGATACGCAGTATTTT.

DNA for the CDR3: TGTGCAAGTCGCCGCTCTCTCGGGCCGGGACACCTTAATGAAAAACTGTTTTTT. Protein product: CASRRSLGPGHLNEKLFF. The V and J genes are TRBV12-2 and TRBJ1-4; the table names TRBD1, a call not compared with the DNA. TRBV12-2 is a documented pseudogene. This CDR3 contains 18 residues.

The rearrangement links TRBV12-3 or TRBV12-4 to TRBJ2-1, with TRBD2 matching 10 bases. The CDR3 sequence is 12 residues long. The V segment lost 7 bases and the J segment 15 bases; nucleotides outside the gene matches: 9. CDR3 protein: CASTHSSGGAFF. In DNA form, the CDR3 reads TGTGCCAGCACCCATTCGAGCGGGGGGGCGTTCTTC.

This clone has more than one count but fewer than ten. The gene calls are TRBV19 and TRBJ1-1; possible D gene TRBD1, 6 bases. The CDR3 is made up of 15 amino acids. Trimming removed 5 bases from V and 4 bases from J, with 17 bases in between. Per germline, CDR1 LNHDA and CDR2 SQIVND (reference sequence). CDR3 in amino acids: CASSPTGGLGTEAFF. CDR3 nucleotides: TGTGCCAGTAGTCCGACGGGGGGGCTGGGCACTGAAGCTTTCTTT.